One sample yielded the 14 T cell receptor beta chains listed below, sequenced in a study of blood T cell repertoires in COVID-19. Only in-frame clones appear in the TCRdb table, and some are missing; sequencing was by immunoSEQ multiplex PCR. This repertoire shows fewer than 500,000 clones, more than 85% found once; its top ten account for 4.3%. The sequenced sample was peripheral blood. The receptor set was obtained from a woman aged 25-40 years with acute or convalescent COVID-19.

The chain joins TRBV2 to TRBJ2-7; 7 nucleotides match TRBD1. This CDR3 has 18 residues. The V gene's germline CDR1 is SNHLY and CDR2 FYNNEI. V was clipped by 6 bases and J by 2 bases; unmatched bases: 19. The chain's CDR3 is CASSWAPGDSFTPYEQYF. DNA for the CDR3: TGTGCCAGCAGCTGGGCCCCCGGGGACAGCTTCACCCCCTACGAGCAGTACTTC. Complete variable domain (other parts from reference TRBV2 and TRBJ2-7): EPEVTQTPSHQVTQMGQEVILRCVPISNHLYFYWYRQILGQKVEFLVSFYNNEISEKSEIFDDQFSVERPDGSNFTLKIRSTKLEDSAMYFCASSWAPGDSFTPYEQYFGPGTRLTVT.

The J gene is TRBJ2-7, the V gene TRBV28; D is perhaps TRBD1 (6 bases). CDR3 length: 16 amino acids. Between the trimmed V and J ends, which lost 9 bases and 3 bases, there was a span of 24 bases. In germline, CDR1 is MDHEN, CDR2 SYDVKM. The CDR3 nucleotides read TGTGCCAGTCTTCCCAACCCGGGACAAACTAACTACGAGCAGTACTTC. Protein product: CASLPNPGQTNYEQYF. The full variable domain, in which reference TRBV28 and TRBJ2-7 provide the parts outside the CDR3, is DVKVTQSSRYLVKRTGEKVFLECVQDMDHENMFWYRQDPGLGLRLIYFSYDVKMKEKGDIPEGYSVSREKKERFSLILESASTNQTSMYLCASLPNPGQTNYEQYFGPGTRLTVT.

The DNA for the CDR3 is TGTGCCAGCAGCTACAGGGTGTTAGAGACCCAGTACTTC. As protein: CASSYRVLETQYF. This sequence joins TRBV2 and TRBJ2-5, with D possibly being TRBD1 (6 bases). V lost 6 bases and J lost 4, with 12 bases in between. CDR1 is SNHLY and CDR2 is FYNNEI in the germline V gene. The CDR3 has 13 amino acids.

The chain couples TRBV19 to TRBJ1-1; 11 positions agree with TRBD1. J gave up 5 bases and V 10 bases, and 15 bases lay outside the gene matches. The CDR3 extends over 16 amino acids. The germline gives CDR1 LNHDA, CDR2 SQIVND (reference sequence). CDR3 loop: CATHLGQGALGTEAFF. The CDR3, as DNA: TGTGCCACCCACCTAGGACAGGGGGCTTTAGGTACTGAAGCTTTCTTT.

The chain couples TRBV3-1 (or the pseudogene TRBV3-2) to TRBJ2-4; D is ambiguous. The CDR3 length is 11 residues. The ends were cut back, 6 bases at V and 6 bases at J, with 6 bases in the middle. The V gene's germline CDR1 is LGHDT and CDR2 YNNKEL (reference sequence). CDR3 region: CASSHSNIQYF. In nucleotides, the CDR3 is TGTGCCAGCAGTCATTCAAACATTCAGTACTTC.

J is TRBJ1-4 and V is TRBV6-5; D may be TRBD1 (6 bases). The germline V gene has CDR1 MNHEY and CDR2 SVGAGI. V lost 6 bases and J lost 8, with 19 bases in between. This CDR3 comprises 15 residues. CDR3 nucleotides: TGTGCCAGCAGGAGTGGGGACAAAGCCGGGGAAAAACTGTTTTTT. This sequence encodes CASRSGDKAGEKLFF.

V usage is TRBV4-2 and J usage is TRBJ2-5, with 11 nucleotides matching TRBD2. After removal of 1 base from V and 1 base from J, the junction contained 5 bases not matched to a gene. The CDR3 is made up of 17 amino acids. Germline V CDR1 and CDR2: LGHNA, YNFKEQ. CDR3 sequence: CASSQAASGGFQETQYF. CDR3 nucleotide sequence: TGTGCCAGCAGCCAAGCGGCTAGCGGGGGGTTCCAAGAGACCCAGTACTTC.

This clone came up once. The chain employs TRBV7-9 and TRBJ2-7; D possibly corresponds to TRBD1 (6 bases). CDR3 length: 11 residues. V lost 6 bases and J lost 6, with 9 bases in between. CDR1 is SEHNR and CDR2 is FQNEAQ in the germline V gene (reference sequence). CDR3 coding DNA: TGTGCCAGCAGAGGGGGTGGCGAGCAGTACTTC. Translation gives CASRGGGEQYF.

This chain links TRBV4-1 with TRBJ2-7, with 10 bases aligning to TRBD2. The CDR3 sequence is 15 residues long. V trimming: 1 base; J trimming: 5 bases; junction bases outside the gene matches: 5. From germline, CDR1 is MGHRA and CDR2 YSYEKL. In nucleotides, the CDR3 is TGCGCCAGCAGCCAAGTGATAGCGGGGGGTGACGAGCAGTACTTC. This encodes CASSQVIAGGDEQYF.

The chain uses TRBV5-1 and TRBJ2-3, with a tentative D call TRBD1 (5 bases). CDR1 SGHRS and CDR2 YFSETQ come from the germline V gene. The germline V and J ends were trimmed by 3 bases and 5 bases, with 16 bases remaining between them. This CDR3 comprises 15 residues. This CDR3 is CASSSNRQRQDTQYF. CDR3 nucleotides: TGCGCCAGCAGCTCGAACAGACAGCGACAAGATACGCAGTATTTT.

The J gene is TRBJ2-1, the V gene TRBV30, with a tentative D call TRBD2 (5 bases). V was shortened by 2 bases and J by 3 bases, with 11 bases between the two germline ends. The CDR3 runs 14 residues. Germline V gene data show CDR1 as GTSNPN and CDR2 as SVGIG (reference sequence). In DNA, the CDR3 is TGTGCCTGGAGTTCCTTCCGGGACTACAATGAGCAGTTCTTC. This sequence encodes CAWSSFRDYNEQFF.

As DNA, the CDR3 is TGTGCCAGCAGCCCTCGGGACACCCATTACACCGGGGAGCTGTTTTTT. Translating gives CASSPRDTHYTGELFF. The chain combines TRBV7-9 with TRBJ2-2; tentatively, D is TRBD1 (6 bases). Germline V CDR1 and CDR2: SEHNR, FQNEAQ (reference sequence). Trimming removed 5 bases from V and 3 bases from J, with 16 bases in between. The CDR3 contains 16 residues.

The chain couples TRBV5-1 to TRBJ1-1, with a weak D call TRBD1 (5 bases). V lost 0 bases and J lost 4, with 13 bases in between. The CDR3 is 15 amino acids. Germline V CDR1 and CDR2: SGHRS, YFSETQ. The CDR3 region has the DNA TGCGCCAGCAGCTTGGGACAGCCGAGGACCACTGAAGCTTTCTTT. This codes for CASSLGQPRTTEAFF.

This chain connects TRBV6-5 to TRBJ2-3; 11 nucleotides agree with TRBD1. The germline V gene has CDR1 MNHEY and CDR2 SVGAGI. With 10 bases clipped from V and 4 bases from J, the junction kept 7 bases outside the gene matches. The CDR3 covers 14 residues. The CDR3 sequence is CATGTGGYSDTQYF. CDR3 nucleotide sequence: TGTGCCACTGGGACAGGGGGGTACTCAGATACGCAGTATTTT.